These 18 T cell receptor beta chains were all obtained from the same sample, sequenced in a study of beta chain features in type 1 diabetes (dated by TCRdb to about 2018). Points the paper makes about the study in general: In all four CD4+ subsets, TCRB CDR3 length was moderately but significantly shorter in type 1 diabetes patients.

Preparation of the library involved the immunoSEQ multiplex PCR assay. The entire amount of isolated RNA was reverse transcribed using the High Capacity cDNA Reverse Transcription Kit, so the sequenced TCRB transcripts were expressed ones. TCRdb provides this immuneACCESS table in a form limited to in-frame rearrangements. Some clones are lacking; in checked studies, under half of them reflect an unresolved V gene, and why the rest are absent is not known. The sample contains some 160,000 clones, 6.5% to 10% of them found a single time. In total, the top ten clones hold more than 0.45% of the sample. These receptors have no identified antigens. Sequenced: central memory CD4+ T cells from blood. These receptors were taken from a woman under 30 with type 1 diabetes.

This sequence joins TRBV7-3 and TRBJ2-2; no clear D. The CDR3 runs 14 residues. Trimming removed 6 bases from V and 4 bases from J, with 12 bases in between. Germline-derived CDR1 and CDR2 are SGHTA and FQGTGA. CDR3 residues: CASRPKRGTGELFF. The DNA of the CDR3 is TGTGCCAGCAGACCCAAGCGAGGCACCGGGGAGCTGTTTTTT.

In DNA form, the CDR3 reads TGTGCCAGCAGTAGGGACAGGGGGGATCAGCCCCAGCATTTT. Protein: CASSRDRGDQPQHF. J is TRBJ1-5 and V is TRBV2, with 11 bases lining up with TRBD1. This CDR3 has 14 amino acids. V dropped 5 bases and J dropped 5; count of bases not matched to a gene: 2. The germline gives CDR1 SNHLY, CDR2 FYNNEI.

To note about this clone: The same CDR3 can be traced to other DNA sequences in this sample. V usage is TRBV29-1 and J usage is TRBJ2-7; TRBD1 might be the D (6 bases). This CDR3 spans 11 amino acids. The germline V and J ends were trimmed by 7 bases and 3 bases, with 10 bases remaining between them. The germline CDR1 and CDR2 sequences are SQVTM and ANQGSEA. The CDR3 spells CSAGQFYEQYF. The CDR3 bases are TGCAGCGCTGGACAGTTCTACGAGCAGTACTTC.

This clone turned up a few times. The V call is TRBV28, the J call TRBJ2-7; 12 nucleotides match TRBD2. J was trimmed by 2 bases and V by 6 bases; bases with no gene match: 8. The CDR3 is 16 amino acids. Per the germline V gene, CDR1 is MDHEN and CDR2 is SYDVKM. Here the CDR3 reads CASRKGGLAGPYEQYF. The CDR3 DNA reads TGTGCCAGCAGGAAAGGTGGACTAGCGGGACCCTACGAGCAGTACTTC. Full variable domain (rest looked up from reference TRBV28 and TRBJ2-7): DVKVTQSSRYLVKRTGEKVFLECVQDMDHENMFWYRQDPGLGLRLIYFSYDVKMKEKGDIPEGYSVSREKKERFSLILESASTNQTSMYLCASRKGGLAGPYEQYFGPGTRLTVT.

The sample holds a few counts of this clone. The chain combines TRBV7-9 with TRBJ1-2, with TRBD1 as a possible D gene (5 bases). V was pared by 1 base and J by 7 bases, with 10 bases between. In germline, CDR1 is SEHNR, CDR2 FQNEAQ (reference sequence). The CDR3 covers 13 residues. The CDR3 sequence: CASSLDSGVGYTF. The CDR3 DNA reads TGTGCCAGCAGCTTAGATTCGGGGGTTGGCTACACCTTC.

This clone was seen a few times. V is TRBV5-1 and J is TRBJ2-4; D might be TRBD1 (7 bases). V lost 0 bases to trimming and J lost 7 bases, with 8 bases between them. Germline values: CDR1 SGHRS, CDR2 YFSETQ. The CDR3 covers 13 residues. CDR3 in amino acids: CASSLAGGNIQYF. In nucleotides, the CDR3 is TGCGCCAGCAGCTTGGCAGGGGGGAACATTCAGTACTTC.

A few counts support this clone. This rearrangement joins TRBV7-2 to TRBJ2-5, with D maybe TRBD2 (6 bases). Looked up from germline, CDR1 is SGHTA and CDR2 is FQGNSA. Trimming removed 1 base at V and 9 bases at J, with 12 bases between. The CDR3 contains 13 residues. The CDR3 loop is CASSLDPPGAQYF. CDR3 sequence (DNA): TGTGCCAGCAGCTTAGACCCCCCGGGGGCCCAGTACTTC. Full variable domain (missing parts from reference TRBV7-2 and TRBJ2-5): GAGVSQSPSNKVTEKGKDVELRCDPISGHTALYWYRQSLGQGLEFLIYFQGNSAPDKSGLPSDRFSAERTGGSVSTLTIQRTQQEDSAVYLCASSLDPPGAQYFGPGTRLLVL.

The J gene is TRBJ1-4, the V gene TRBV2; D may be TRBD1 (5 bases). V lost 6 bases, J lost 7 bases, and 6 bases lay in between. The CDR3 spans 11 residues. In germline, CDR1 is SNHLY, CDR2 FYNNEI. The CDR3 nucleotides are TGTGCCAGCAGCAGGGCTGAAAAACTGTTTTTT. Translated: CASSRAEKLFF.

V and J are TRBV9 and TRBJ2-5; TRBD2 matches 8 bases. Trimming at V came to 0 bases and at J to 0 bases, leaving 4 bases not matched to a gene. Germline loops: CDR1 SGDLS, CDR2 YYNGEE. This CDR3 is 16 amino acids long. CDR3 region: CASSVESSGYQETQYF. CDR3 DNA: TGTGCCAGCAGCGTAGAGTCTAGCGGGTACCAAGAGACCCAGTACTTC.

V usage is TRBV5-1 and J usage is TRBJ2-7, with 11 bases matching TRBD2. V trimming: 4 bases; J trimming: 6 bases; junction bases outside the gene matches: 9. This CDR3 is built from 15 residues. Germline V gene data show CDR1 as SGHRS and CDR2 as YFSETQ. The CDR3 region has the DNA TGCGCCAGCAGCGCCGGGTGGACTAGCGGGTCCGAGCAGTACTTC. Protein product: CASSAGWTSGSEQYF. Based on the CDR3 plus reference TRBV5-1 and TRBJ2-7, the full variable domain is KAGVTQTPRYLIKTRGQQVTLSCSPISGHRSVSWYQQTPGQGLQFLFEYFSETQRNKGNFPGRFSGRQFSNSRSEMNVSTLELGDSALYLCASSAGWTSGSEQYFGPGTRLTVT.

There are a few counts of this clone. The genes are TRBV7-3 and TRBJ2-4; a possible D gene is TRBD2 (5 bases). CDR3 length: 21 amino acids. Deletions cut 4 bases from V and 2 bases from J, with 30 bases between. CDR1 and CDR2 from the germline V gene are SGHTA and FQGTGA. DNA for the CDR3: TGTGCCAGCAGCTCCCCCTGGAGGCTAATGAGGGCTAAGGTGACCAAAAACATTCAGTACTTC. It encodes CASSSPWRLMRAKVTKNIQYF.

This clone was observed a few times. This rearrangement joins TRBV4-3 to TRBJ1-4; unclear D gene. With 1 base removed from V and 5 bases from J, the gap between germline ends came to 5 bases. This CDR3 contains 13 residues. Germline CDR1 and CDR2: LGHNA and YSLEER. The CDR3 reads CASSQAGNEKLFF. The CDR3 DNA reads as TGCGCCAGCAGCCAAGCCGGGAATGAAAAACTGTTTTTT.

V is TRBV6-6 and J is TRBJ1-2; D possibly corresponds to TRBD1 (5 bases). This CDR3 region has 14 residues. The V gene's germline CDR1 is MNHNY and CDR2 SVGAGI (reference sequence). Deletions cut 7 bases from V and 5 bases from J, with 17 bases between. In nucleotides, the CDR3 is TGTGCCAGCACCGAGGCGGCGGGGGGATATGGCTACACCTTC. Protein product: CASTEAAGGYGYTF.

This clone was counted between two and nine times. The chain recombines TRBV4-3 with TRBJ2-5, with TRBD1 matching over 8 bases. In germline, CDR1 is LGHNA, CDR2 YSLEER. This CDR3 has 15 residues. The V segment lost 2 bases and the J segment 7 bases; nucleotides outside the gene matches: 9. CDR3 residues: CASSQIRQGSSTQYF. In DNA form, the CDR3 reads TGCGCCAGCAGCCAAATCCGACAGGGGTCATCGACCCAGTACTTC.

The J gene is TRBJ2-1, the V gene TRBV28; D may be TRBD2 (5 bases). V was trimmed by 7 bases and J by 5 bases, leaving 9 bases between them. The length of the CDR3 is 12 residues. Germline V gene sequence: CDR1 MDHEN, CDR2 SYDVKM. The CDR3 DNA sequence: TGTGCCAGCAATTGGGGAGACAATGAGCAGTTCTTC. This gives the protein CASNWGDNEQFF.

This clone was picked up a small number of times. This sample includes further DNA sequences coding for the same CDR3. The chain combines TRBV28 with TRBJ1-3; D is unclear. The CDR3 runs to 14 residues. Between the trimmed V and J ends, which lost 3 bases and 3 bases, there was a span of 9 bases. Germline V gene sequence: CDR1 MDHEN, CDR2 SYDVKM. CDR3 loop: CASSFPNSGNTIYF. The CDR3 coding sequence is TGTGCCAGCAGTTTCCCCAATAGTGGAAACACCATATATTTT.

V gene TRBV2 combines with J gene TRBJ2-1; possibly TRBD2 for D (5 bases). CDR1 SNHLY and CDR2 FYNNEI come from the germline V gene. The CDR3 sequence is 11 residues long. The V end lost 8 bases, the J end lost 9 bases, and 11 bases lay between the germline ends. CDR3 in amino acids: CASQADGEQFF. The CDR3 DNA reads TGTGCCAGCCAAGCGGATGGTGAGCAGTTCTTC.

This clone showed up just a few times. V is TRBV4-3 and J is TRBJ2-3; 9 nucleotides align to TRBD2. V lost 4 bases, J lost 2 bases, and 7 bases stayed unmatched. In germline, CDR1 is LGHNA, CDR2 YSLEER. The CDR3 sequence is 16 residues long. CDR3 amino acids: CASSPFGGRATDTQYF. The CDR3 DNA sequence: TGCGCCAGCAGCCCATTTGGCGGGAGGGCCACAGATACGCAGTATTTT.